The clone carrying this TCR beta chain was found once. The data derive from a study of technical replicates of blood from a few donors. The CDR3 has 15 residues. Trimming left V 0 bases short and J 7 bases short, with 13 bases between. In germline, CDR1 is MRHNA, CDR2 SNTAGT. This table comes from immunoSEQ multiplex PCR, and its TCRdb copy is limited to in-frame clones, with some not included. In the table there are about 88,000 clones, approximately 95% of which are singletons. V is TRBV6-4 and J is TRBJ2-1, with D perhaps matching TRBD2 (6 bases). This TCR derives from a human donor in good health. Sequenced sample: T cells isolated from PBMCs. CDR3 in amino acids: CASSDSAGQGNEQFF. For the CDR3, the DNA is TGTGCCAGCAGTGACTCGGCGGGGCAGGGTAATGAGCAGTTCTTC.